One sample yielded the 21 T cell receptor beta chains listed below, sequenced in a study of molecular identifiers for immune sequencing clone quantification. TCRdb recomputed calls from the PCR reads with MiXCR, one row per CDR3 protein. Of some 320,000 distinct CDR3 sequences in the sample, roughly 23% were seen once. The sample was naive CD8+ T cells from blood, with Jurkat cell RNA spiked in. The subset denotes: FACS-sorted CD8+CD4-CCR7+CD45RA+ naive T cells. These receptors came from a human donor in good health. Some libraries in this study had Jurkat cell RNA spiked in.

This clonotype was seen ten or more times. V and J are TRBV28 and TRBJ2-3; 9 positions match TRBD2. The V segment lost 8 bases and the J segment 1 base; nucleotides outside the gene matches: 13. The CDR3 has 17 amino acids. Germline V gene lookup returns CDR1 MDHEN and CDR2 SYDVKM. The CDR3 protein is CASAGSSGMGGTDTQYF. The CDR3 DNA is TGTGCCAGCGCTGGGTCTAGCGGGATGGGTGGCACAGATACGCAGTATTTT.

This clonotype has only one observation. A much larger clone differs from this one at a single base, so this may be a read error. CDR3 residues: CASSQNREWAQYF. The CDR3 coding sequence is TGCGCCAGCAGCCAGAATCGGGAGTGGGCGCAGTATTTT. This rearrangement joins TRBV4-3 to TRBJ2-3, with a weak D call TRBD2 (6 bases). Germline CDR1 and CDR2: LGHNA and YSLEER. The CDR3 runs to 13 residues. V shed 3 bases and J shed 10 bases, with 14 bases lying between them.

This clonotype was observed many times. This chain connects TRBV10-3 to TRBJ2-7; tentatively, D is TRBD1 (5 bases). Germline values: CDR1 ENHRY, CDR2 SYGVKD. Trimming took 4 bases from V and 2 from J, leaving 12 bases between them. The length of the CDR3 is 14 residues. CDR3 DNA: TGTGCCATCAGTGGGACACTTGTCCCCTACGAGCAGTACTTC. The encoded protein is CAISGTLVPYEQYF.

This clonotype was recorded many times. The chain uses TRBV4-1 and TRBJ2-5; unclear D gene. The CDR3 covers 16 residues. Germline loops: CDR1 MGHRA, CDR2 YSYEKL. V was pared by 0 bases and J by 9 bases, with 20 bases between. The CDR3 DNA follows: TGCGCCAGCAGCCAAGATGGCCCCCAGAATCAGCCAGCCCAGTACTTC. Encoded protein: CASSQDGPQNQPAQYF.

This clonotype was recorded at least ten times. The CDR3 reads CASSKQGAYTEAFF. The CDR3 DNA reads TGTGCCAGCAGTAAGCAGGGGGCCTACACTGAAGCTTTCTTT. J is TRBJ1-1 and V is TRBV6-2 or TRBV6-3, with 8 positions matching TRBD1. Germline lookup yields CDR1 MNHEY and CDR2 SVGEGT. The CDR3 extends over 14 amino acids. The trim removed 5 bases at V and 3 bases at J, leaving 5 bases unmatched.

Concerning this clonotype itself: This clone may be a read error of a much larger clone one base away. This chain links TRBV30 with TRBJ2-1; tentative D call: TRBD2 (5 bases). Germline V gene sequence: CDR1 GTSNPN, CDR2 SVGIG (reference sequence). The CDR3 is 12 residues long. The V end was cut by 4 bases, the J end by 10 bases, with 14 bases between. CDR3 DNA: TGTGCCTGGAACGGGGATACGGGGGAGCAGTTCTTC. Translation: CAWNGDTGEQFF.

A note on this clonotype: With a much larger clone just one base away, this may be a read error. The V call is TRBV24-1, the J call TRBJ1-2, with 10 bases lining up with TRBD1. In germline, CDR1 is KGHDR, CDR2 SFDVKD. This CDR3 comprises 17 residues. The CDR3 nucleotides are TGTACCACCAGCCCGACGACAGGGGGCTCAGTTGGTTATGGCTACACCTTC. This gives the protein CTTSPTTGGSVGYGYTF.

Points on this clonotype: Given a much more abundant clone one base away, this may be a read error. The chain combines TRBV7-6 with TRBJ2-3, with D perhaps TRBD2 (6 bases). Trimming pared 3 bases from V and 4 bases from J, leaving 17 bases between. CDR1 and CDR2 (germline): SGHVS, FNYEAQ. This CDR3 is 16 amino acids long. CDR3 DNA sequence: TGTGCCAGCAGCTTCGCCGGGACTCCCGGCGCAGATACGCAGTATTTT. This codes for CASSFAGTPGADTQYF.

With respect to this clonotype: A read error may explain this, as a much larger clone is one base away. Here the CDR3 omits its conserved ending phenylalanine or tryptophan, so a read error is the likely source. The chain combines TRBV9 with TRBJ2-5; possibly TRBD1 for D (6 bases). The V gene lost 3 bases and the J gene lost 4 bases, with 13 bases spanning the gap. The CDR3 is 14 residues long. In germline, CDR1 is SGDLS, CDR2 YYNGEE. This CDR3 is CASSAGTMRETQYV. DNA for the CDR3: TGTGCCAGCAGCGCCGGGACAATGCGAGAGACCCAGTACGTC.

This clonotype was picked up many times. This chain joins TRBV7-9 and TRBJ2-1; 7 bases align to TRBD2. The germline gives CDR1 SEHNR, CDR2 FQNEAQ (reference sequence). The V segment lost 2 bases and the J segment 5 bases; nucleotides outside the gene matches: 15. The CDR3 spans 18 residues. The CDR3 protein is CASSLRSSGEPTNNEQFF. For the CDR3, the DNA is TGTGCCAGCAGCTTAAGATCTAGCGGAGAACCTACGAACAATGAGCAGTTCTTC.

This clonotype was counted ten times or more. CDR3 region: CASSSLAGDTDTQYF. CDR3 DNA: TGTGCCAGCAGCTCTCTAGCGGGGGACACAGATACGCAGTATTTT. This chain uses TRBV7-6 with TRBJ2-3; TRBD2 agrees at 10 bases. V was clipped by 4 bases and J by 2 bases; unmatched bases: 3. The germline V gene has CDR1 SGHVS and CDR2 FNYEAQ. The CDR3 length is 15 residues.

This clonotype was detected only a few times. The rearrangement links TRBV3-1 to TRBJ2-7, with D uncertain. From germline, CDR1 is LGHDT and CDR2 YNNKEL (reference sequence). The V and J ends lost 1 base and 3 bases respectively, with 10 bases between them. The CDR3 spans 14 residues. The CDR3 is CASSQAYPDYEQYF. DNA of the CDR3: TGTGCCAGCAGCCAAGCGTATCCGGACTACGAGCAGTACTTC.

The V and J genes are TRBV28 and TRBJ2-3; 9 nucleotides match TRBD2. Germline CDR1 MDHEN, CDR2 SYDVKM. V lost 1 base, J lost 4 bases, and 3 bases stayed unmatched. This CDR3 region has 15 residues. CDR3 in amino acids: CASSLSSGRSDTQYF. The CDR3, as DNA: TGTGCCAGCAGTTTATCCAGCGGGAGGTCAGATACGCAGTATTTT.

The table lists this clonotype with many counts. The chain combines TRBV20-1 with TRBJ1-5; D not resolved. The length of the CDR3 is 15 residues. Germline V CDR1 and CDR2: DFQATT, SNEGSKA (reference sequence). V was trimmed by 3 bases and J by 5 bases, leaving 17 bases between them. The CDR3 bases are TGCAGTGCTAGGGACGACACCCCCTGGGATCAGCCCCAGCATTTT. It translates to CSARDDTPWDQPQHF.

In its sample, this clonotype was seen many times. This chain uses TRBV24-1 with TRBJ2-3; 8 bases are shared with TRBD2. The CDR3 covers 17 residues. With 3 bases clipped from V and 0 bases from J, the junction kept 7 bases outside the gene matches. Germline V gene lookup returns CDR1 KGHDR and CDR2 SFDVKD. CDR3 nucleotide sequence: TGTGCCACCAGTGATATAACTAGCGGAACTAGCACAGATACGCAGTATTTT. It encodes CATSDITSGTSTDTQYF.

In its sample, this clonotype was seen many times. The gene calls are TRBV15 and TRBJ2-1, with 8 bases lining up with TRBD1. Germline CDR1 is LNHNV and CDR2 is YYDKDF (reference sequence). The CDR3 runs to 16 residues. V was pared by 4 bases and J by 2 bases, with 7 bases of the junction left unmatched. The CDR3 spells CATSIGQGTPYNEQFF. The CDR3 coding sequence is TGTGCCACCAGCATCGGACAGGGAACACCCTACAATGAGCAGTTCTTC.

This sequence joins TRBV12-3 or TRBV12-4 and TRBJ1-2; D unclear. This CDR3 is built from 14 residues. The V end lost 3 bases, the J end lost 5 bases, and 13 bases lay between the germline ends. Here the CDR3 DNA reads TGTGCCAGCAGTTTTCAGGTGATGCTTTATGGCTACACCTTC. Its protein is CASSFQVMLYGYTF.

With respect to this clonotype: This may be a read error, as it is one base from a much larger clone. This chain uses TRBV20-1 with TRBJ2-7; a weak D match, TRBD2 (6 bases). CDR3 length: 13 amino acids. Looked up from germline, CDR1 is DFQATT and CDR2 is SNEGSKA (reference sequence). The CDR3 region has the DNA TGCAGTACCCCTCCTAGCGACACCTACGAGCAGCACTTC. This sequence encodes CSTPPSDTYEQHF.

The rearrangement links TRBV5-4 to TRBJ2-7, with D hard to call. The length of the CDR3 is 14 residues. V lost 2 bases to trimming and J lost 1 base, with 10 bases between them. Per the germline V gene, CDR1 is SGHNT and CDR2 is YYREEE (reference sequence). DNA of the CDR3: TGTGCCAGCAGCTTTAATCCGGTTTCCTACGAGCAGTACTTC. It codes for CASSFNPVSYEQYF. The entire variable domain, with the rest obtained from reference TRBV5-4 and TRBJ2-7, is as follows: ETGVTQSPTHLIKTRGQQVTLRCSSQSGHNTVSWYQQALGQGPQFIFQYYREEENGRGNFPPRFSGLQFPNYSSELNVNALELDDSALYLCASSFNPVSYEQYFGPGTRLTVT.

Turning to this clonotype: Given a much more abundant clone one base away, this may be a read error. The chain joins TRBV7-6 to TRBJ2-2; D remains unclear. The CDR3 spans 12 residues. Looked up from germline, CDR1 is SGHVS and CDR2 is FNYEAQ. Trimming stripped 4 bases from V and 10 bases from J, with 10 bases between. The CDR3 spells CASSSGREELFF. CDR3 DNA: TGTGCCAGCAGCTCAGGACGAGAGGAGCTGTTTTTT.

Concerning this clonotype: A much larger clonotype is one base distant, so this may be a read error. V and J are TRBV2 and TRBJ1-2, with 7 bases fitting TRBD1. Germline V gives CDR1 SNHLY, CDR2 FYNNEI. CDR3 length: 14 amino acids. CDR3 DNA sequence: TGTGCCAGCGGTGAATCCGCAGGGGGTTATGGCTACACCTTC. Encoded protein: CASGESAGGYGYTF.